This TCR beta chain was sequenced in a study of identical twins. Broader study findings: The study found excess low generation probability among twin-shared out-of-frame alpha sequences. The same donors were not followed; conclusions instead depended on cross-sectional statistical analysis.

CDR1 is SQVTM, CDR2 ANQGSEA, per germline. The CDR3 length is 13 residues. V was cut by 7 bases and J by 0 bases, with 13 bases left in between. A few counts support this clonotype. What it binds is unknown. After template switching added a universal primer site, the resulting cDNA carried unique molecular identifiers. One entry per CDR3 protein results from TCRdb running MiXCR on the 5' RACE reads. The data contain hundreds of thousands of distinct CDR3 sequences, 9% to 15% of them singletons. These data are also associated with another study on yellow fever vaccine responses in identical twins.

The sample consisted of CD8+ T cells sorted from blood. The gene calls are TRBV29-1 and TRBJ2-7; D is undetermined. This clonotype originated in a woman aged 18-29 years in good health. The CDR3 DNA is TGCAGCGCTTTGGACGGATTCTCCTACGAGCAGTACTTC. Residues: CSALDGFSYEQYF.